This entry concerns a single T cell receptor (beta chain). This specimen belongs to a study of shared clonotypes between healthy human individuals. For each subset, genomic DNA was distributed in equal portions over several immunoSEQ plates. The authors sequenced unsorted PBMC DNA on ten immunoSEQ deep assay plates. As handled by the study authors: Filtering differed because ImmunoSEQ produced junction-only sequences that carried no quality scores. Sequenced by immunoSEQ multiplex PCR; TCRdb stores in-frame clones only, minus some. V, J and clone size are those of that table, while D and trimming were read from the DNA. The table shows over 400,000 clones, with roughly 80% occurring only once. There are 14 residues in the CDR3. Germline V lookup: CDR1 SGHRS, CDR2 YFSETQ. J was trimmed by 3 bases and V by 3 bases; bases with no gene match: 3.

Specimen: PBMCs. The receptor was isolated from a woman between 40 and 50 years old in good health. Some clones in this sample may be carry-over from other donors' samples. The chain has TRBV5-1 and TRBJ2-5, with 9 bases that match TRBD1. CDR3 sequence (DNA): TGCGCCAGCAGCTCATGGGACAGGGAAGAGACCCAGTACTTC. It is translated as CASSSWDREETQYF.